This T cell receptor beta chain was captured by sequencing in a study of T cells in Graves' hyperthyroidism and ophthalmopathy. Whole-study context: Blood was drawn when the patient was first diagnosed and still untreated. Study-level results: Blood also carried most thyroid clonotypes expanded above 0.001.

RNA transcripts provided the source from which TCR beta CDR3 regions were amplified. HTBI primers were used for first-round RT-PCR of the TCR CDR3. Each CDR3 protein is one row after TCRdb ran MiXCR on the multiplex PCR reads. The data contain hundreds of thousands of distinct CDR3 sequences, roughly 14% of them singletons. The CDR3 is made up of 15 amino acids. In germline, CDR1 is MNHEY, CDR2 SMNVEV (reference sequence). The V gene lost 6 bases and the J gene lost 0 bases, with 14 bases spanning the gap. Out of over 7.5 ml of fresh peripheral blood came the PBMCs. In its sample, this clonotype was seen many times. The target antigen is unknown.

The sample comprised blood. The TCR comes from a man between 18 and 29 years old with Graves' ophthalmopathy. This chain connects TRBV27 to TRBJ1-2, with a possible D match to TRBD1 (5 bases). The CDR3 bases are TGTGCCAGCAGGGATCGGGGCCGCTCTAACTATGGCTACACCTTC. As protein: CASRDRGRSNYGYTF.